One and the same sample provided the 27 T cell receptor beta chains below, sequenced in a study of T cells after yellow fever vaccination. TCRdb redid the calling of the 5' RACE reads with MiXCR, one entry per CDR3 protein. This table holds about 300,000 distinct CDR3 sequences, roughly 8.7% found once. Sequenced here: CD4+ T cells sorted from PBMCs, sampled 5 days after the yellow fever booster vaccination. These receptor sequences come from a man aged 18 to 29 who received the YFV17D yellow fever vaccine.

The chain links TRBV19 to TRBJ2-7; 11 positions agree with TRBD1. Trimming removed 4 bases from V and 6 bases from J; junction bases left unmatched: 5. CDR1 LNHDA and CDR2 SQIVND come from the germline V gene (reference sequence). The CDR3 is made up of 14 amino acids. CDR3 in amino acids: CASSTGQGAGEQYF. The DNA for the CDR3 is TGTGCCAGTAGTACAGGACAGGGGGCTGGCGAGCAGTACTTC.

In the case of this clonotype: A much larger clone is a single base away; this may be a read error. The chain joins TRBV7-2 to TRBJ2-3; 7 bases are shared with TRBD2. Trimming took 1 base from V and 2 from J; bases not matched to a gene: 3. This CDR3 is built from 15 residues. Germline V gives CDR1 SGHTA, CDR2 FQGNSA. The CDR3 nucleotides are TGTGCCAGCAGCTTAGTCGGGGGGATCACAGATACGCAGTATTTT. Translation: CASSLVGGITDTQYF.

The chain employs TRBV20-1 and TRBJ1-1; D is undetermined. CDR3 size: 13 residues. CDR1 and CDR2 (germline): DFQATT, SNEGSKA (reference sequence). The V and J ends lost 8 bases and 12 bases respectively, with 25 bases between them. CDR3 coding DNA: TGCAGTACTACAACGCGAACAGCGGGGATATCTTTCTTT. It specifies CSTTTRTAGISFF.

This clonotype was seen repeatedly, ten times or more. V and J are TRBV9 and TRBJ2-1; 8 bases fit TRBD2. The trim removed 4 bases at V and 4 bases at J, leaving 13 bases unmatched. Germline loops: CDR1 SGDLS, CDR2 YYNGEE. The CDR3 consists of 17 residues. The CDR3 sequence is CASSPGAASGSYNEQFF. The DNA for the CDR3 is TGTGCCAGCAGCCCTGGGGCGGCTAGCGGGTCTTACAATGAGCAGTTCTTC. Looking up the rest from reference TRBV9 and TRBJ2-1 gives the full variable domain: DSGVTQTPKHLITATGQRVTLRCSPRSGDLSVYWYQQSLDQGLQFLIQYYNGEERAKGNILERFSAQQFPDLHSELNLSSLELGDSALYFCASSPGAASGSYNEQFFGPGTRLTVL.

This clonotype was detected a few times. This chain joins TRBV4-3 and TRBJ1-2, with D perhaps matching TRBD1 (6 bases). This CDR3 contains 15 residues. Germline V gives CDR1 LGHNA, CDR2 YSLEER. The germline V and J ends were trimmed by 3 bases and 5 bases, with 16 bases remaining between them. In DNA, the CDR3 is TGCGCCAGCAGCCACGAGGGGGGCGCAAGGTATGGCTACACCTTC. Translated: CASSHEGGARYGYTF.

There are a few counts of this clonotype. This sequence joins TRBV20-1 and TRBJ2-3, with 8 nucleotides matching TRBD2. With V trimmed by 3 bases and J by 4 bases, 3 bases remained unmatched. This CDR3 has 13 residues. Germline CDR1 DFQATT, CDR2 SNEGSKA (reference sequence). CDR3 sequence reads: CSASGGAPDTQYF. CDR3 in DNA: TGCAGTGCTAGCGGGGGGGCCCCAGATACGCAGTATTTT.

The chain employs TRBV14 and TRBJ2-3; D remains unclear. Trimming left V 0 bases short and J 2 bases short, with 12 bases between. Germline V gene data show CDR1 as SGHDN and CDR2 as FVKESK. The CDR3 is 16 residues long. CDR3 in amino acids: CASSQDSRAPTDTQYF. The CDR3 bases are TGTGCCAGCAGCCAAGATAGTCGGGCCCCCACAGATACGCAGTATTTT.

The chain uses TRBV5-1 and TRBJ2-4; the match to TRBD2 covers 10 bases. This CDR3 has 15 residues. Germline CDR1 is SGHRS and CDR2 is YFSETQ. Trimming took 5 bases from V and 7 from J; bases not matched to a gene: 9. CDR3 sequence (DNA): TGCGCCAGCAGGTCCTTACTAGCGGGGCAGAACATTCAGTACTTC. This gives the protein CASRSLLAGQNIQYF. The whole variable domain, remainder taken from reference TRBV5-1 and TRBJ2-4, is KAGVTQTPRYLIKTRGQQVTLSCSPISGHRSVSWYQQTPGQGLQFLFEYFSETQRNKGNFPGRFSGRQFSNSRSEMNVSTLELGDSALYLCASRSLLAGQNIQYFGAGTRLSVL.

The rearrangement links TRBV6-5 to TRBJ1-1; D is unresolved. Trimming took off 4 bases at V and 4 bases at J, with 13 bases between the two ends. Germline CDR1 reads MNHEY; CDR2 reads SVGAGI. This CDR3 region has 14 residues. The CDR3 spells CASSLEKRVTEAFF. CDR3 nucleotides: TGTGCCAGCAGTTTAGAGAAACGGGTCACTGAAGCTTTCTTT.

The J gene is TRBJ2-3, the V gene TRBV19; D ambiguous. This CDR3 contains 15 residues. Germline lookup yields CDR1 LNHDA and CDR2 SQIVND (reference sequence). With 5 bases removed from V and 2 bases from J, the gap between germline ends came to 14 bases. The CDR3, as DNA: TGTGCCAGTAGTCCTTCGAGCTCCCTCACAGATACGCAGTATTTT. Encoded protein: CASSPSSSLTDTQYF.

This clonotype showed up just a few times. The chain joins TRBV9 to TRBJ1-1; the match to TRBD1 covers 8 bases. There are 15 residues in the CDR3. V gave up 0 bases and J gave up 3 bases; unmatched junction bases: 4. CDR1 and CDR2 from the germline V gene are SGDLS and YYNGEE. The CDR3 loop reads CASSVVDRAHTEAFF. The DNA for the CDR3 is TGTGCCAGCAGCGTAGTGGACAGGGCACACACTGAAGCTTTCTTT. Full variable domain (missing parts from reference TRBV9 and TRBJ1-1): DSGVTQTPKHLITATGQRVTLRCSPRSGDLSVYWYQQSLDQGLQFLIQYYNGEERAKGNILERFSAQQFPDLHSELNLSSLELGDSALYFCASSVVDRAHTEAFFGQGTRLTVV.

This clonotype was found a few times. The J gene is TRBJ1-2, the V gene TRBV7-6; 10 bases are shared with TRBD1. The CDR3 has 14 amino acids. V was clipped by 4 bases and J by 8 bases; unmatched bases: 7. The germline CDR1 and CDR2 sequences are SGHVS and FNYEAQ. CDR3 residues: CASSSGTGDWGYTF. The CDR3 DNA sequence: TGTGCCAGCAGCTCCGGGACAGGGGATTGGGGCTACACCTTC.

This clonotype was found a few times. V and J are TRBV4-1 and TRBJ2-1, with 12 positions matching TRBD2. This CDR3 region has 17 residues. V lost 4 bases to trimming and J lost 5 bases; unmatched junction nucleotides: 9. Germline CDR1 and CDR2: MGHRA and YSYEKL. In DNA form, the CDR3 reads TGCGCCAGCAGCCGTCGACTAGCGGGGGTGAACGACAATGAGCAGTTCTTC. It specifies CASSRRLAGVNDNEQFF.

The table lists this clonotype with a few counts. CDR3 loop: CATGGQDYNSPLHF. CDR3 coding DNA: TGTGCCACGGGGGGACAGGATTATAATTCACCCCTCCACTTT. This chain links TRBV15 with TRBJ1-6, with 8 bases lining up with TRBD1. The CDR3 contains 14 residues. After removal of 9 bases from V and 4 bases from J, the junction contained 5 bases not matched to a gene. CDR1 is LNHNV, CDR2 YYDKDF, per germline (reference sequence).

This clonotype was detected only a few times. This chain uses TRBV5-1 with TRBJ1-6, with 7 bases aligning to TRBD1. Germline CDR1 and CDR2: SGHRS and YFSETQ. The junction had 8 bases not matched to a gene; V was cut back by 0 bases and J by 14 bases. CDR3 length: 14 residues. CDR3 loop: CASSLGQGGLSLHF. The CDR3 region has the DNA TGCGCCAGCAGCTTGGGACAGGGAGGTTTATCCCTCCACTTT.

This clonotype was observed many times. This chain connects TRBV9 to TRBJ2-3; D is undetermined. The germline V gene has CDR1 SGDLS and CDR2 YYNGEE. V was cut by 0 bases and J by 4 bases, with 9 bases left in between. CDR3 length: 14 residues. This chain's CDR3 is CASSVAASPDTQYF. CDR3 DNA: TGTGCCAGCAGCGTAGCGGCCAGCCCAGATACGCAGTATTTT.

The chain combines TRBV20-1 with TRBJ1-2; D perhaps matches TRBD1 (5 bases). In germline, CDR1 is DFQATT, CDR2 SNEGSKA (reference sequence). The CDR3 runs to 12 residues. The DNA of the CDR3 is TGCAGCGCGGGGCAGCCTTACTATGGCTACACCTTC. This encodes CSAGQPYYGYTF.

In this sample, this clonotype turned up a few times. The chain uses TRBV7-2 and TRBJ2-1, with 12 bases fitting TRBD2. Germline V gene sequence: CDR1 SGHTA, CDR2 FQGNSA. This CDR3 spans 15 amino acids. With 5 bases clipped from V and 9 bases from J, the junction kept 8 bases outside the gene matches. The CDR3 DNA is TGTGCCAGCAGCATCCTAGCGGGGGGGCCCGGTGAGCAGTTCTTC. This sequence encodes CASSILAGGPGEQFF. Full variable domain (remainder filled in from reference TRBV7-2 and TRBJ2-1): GAGVSQSPSNKVTEKGKDVELRCDPISGHTALYWYRQSLGQGLEFLIYFQGNSAPDKSGLPSDRFSAERTGGSVSTLTIQRTQQEDSAVYLCASSILAGGPGEQFFGPGTRLTVL.

This chain uses TRBV6-5 with TRBJ1-3; 7 nucleotides line up with TRBD1. The CDR3 sequence is 13 residues long. With 7 bases clipped from V and 2 bases from J, the junction kept 2 bases outside the gene matches. Germline V gene sequence: CDR1 MNHEY, CDR2 SVGAGI. CDR3 coding DNA: TGTGCCAGCATGGGGACAGCTGGAAACACCATATATTTT. Protein product: CASMGTAGNTIYF.

This clonotype showed up just a few times. The chain couples TRBV4-1 to TRBJ1-4; possible D gene TRBD1, 5 bases. Per the germline V gene, CDR1 is MGHRA and CDR2 is YSYEKL. Trimming took 1 base from V and 1 from J, leaving 7 bases between them. The CDR3 is 15 amino acids. The CDR3, as DNA: TGCGCCAGCAGCCAAGGGAGGGGAACTAATGAAAAACTGTTTTTT. Translation gives CASSQGRGTNEKLFF.

The rearrangement links TRBV7-9 to TRBJ2-1, with 14 bases lining up with TRBD2. The CDR3 has 15 amino acids. Germline lookup yields CDR1 SEHNR and CDR2 FQNEAQ (reference sequence). V shed 5 bases and J 5 bases; nucleotides not matched to a gene: 2. CDR3 loop: CASSQTSGGDNEQFF. DNA of the CDR3: TGTGCCAGCAGCCAGACTAGCGGGGGGGACAATGAGCAGTTCTTC. Drawing the rest from reference TRBV7-9 and TRBJ2-1, the complete variable domain is DTGVSQNPRHKITKRGQNVTFRCDPISEHNRLYWYRQTLGQGPEFLTYFQNEAQLEKSRLLSDRFSAERPKGSFSTLEIQRTEQGDSAMYLCASSQTSGGDNEQFFGPGTRLTVL.

V and J are TRBV6-8 and TRBJ1-5; D unclear. Trimming stripped 2 bases from V and 2 bases from J, with 10 bases between. This CDR3 is built from 15 residues. CDR1 is MNHGY, CDR2 SAAAGT, per germline. CDR3 DNA sequence: TGTGCCAGCAGTTACACAGCGAGACGCAATCAGCCCCAGCATTTT. It encodes CASSYTARRNQPQHF.

The chain employs TRBV10-3 and TRBJ2-6, with unresolved D. Trimming left V 6 bases short and J 6 bases short, with 6 bases between. CDR1 ENHRY and CDR2 SYGVKD come from the germline V gene. This CDR3 is built from 12 residues. CDR3 residues: CAISLEANVLTF. The CDR3 DNA sequence: TGTGCCATCAGCCTGGAGGCCAACGTCCTGACTTTC.

The genes are TRBV18 and TRBJ1-2; D is unresolved. V lost 5 bases, J lost 3 bases, and 16 bases lay in between. The germline V gene has CDR1 KGHSH and CDR2 LQKENI. The CDR3 has 15 residues. The CDR3 here is CASSSDQVPDYGYTF. CDR3 nucleotides: TGTGCCAGCTCATCAGACCAGGTCCCTGACTATGGCTACACCTTC.

This clonotype was counted a few times. The chain combines TRBV6-1 with TRBJ2-7; D may correspond to TRBD1 or TRBD2 (6 bases each). Trimming took 7 bases from V and 5 from J, leaving 21 bases between them. The germline CDR1 and CDR2 sequences are MNHNS and SASEGT. This CDR3 comprises 15 residues. Here the CDR3 DNA reads TGTGCCAGCACCAACCCGAGGGGGGCGAACGACGAGCAGTACTTC. Residues: CASTNPRGANDEQYF.

This clonotype was detected a few times. The chain carries TRBV4-3 and TRBJ1-2, with D tentatively TRBD1 (6 bases). CDR1 LGHNA and CDR2 YSLEER come from the germline V gene. The germline V and J ends were trimmed by 1 base and 7 bases, with 22 bases remaining between them. The CDR3 is made up of 17 amino acids. This CDR3 is CASSQAGRGARHGGYTF. The CDR3 region has the DNA TGCGCCAGCAGCCAAGCTGGTCGGGGGGCCAGACACGGTGGCTACACCTTC.

This clonotype appeared many times. The V and J genes are TRBV3-1 and TRBJ1-6; possibly TRBD1 for D (5 bases). The CDR3 runs to 18 residues. The V gene lost 1 base and the J gene lost 9 bases, with 22 bases spanning the gap. Germline assignment: CDR1 LGHDT and CDR2 YNNKEL (reference sequence). CDR3 loop: CASSQVWGSQSEASPLHF. The DNA for the CDR3 is TGTGCCAGCAGCCAAGTTTGGGGGAGTCAGAGCGAAGCTTCACCCCTCCACTTT.